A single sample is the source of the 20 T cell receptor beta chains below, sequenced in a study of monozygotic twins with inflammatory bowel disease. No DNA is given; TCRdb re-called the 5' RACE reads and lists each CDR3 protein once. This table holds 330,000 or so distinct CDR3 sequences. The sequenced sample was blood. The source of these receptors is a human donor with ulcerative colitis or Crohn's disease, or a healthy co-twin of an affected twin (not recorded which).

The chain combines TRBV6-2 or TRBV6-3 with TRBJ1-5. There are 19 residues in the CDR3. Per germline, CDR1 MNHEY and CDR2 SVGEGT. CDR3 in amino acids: CASSFGPLRQKNSNQPQHF.

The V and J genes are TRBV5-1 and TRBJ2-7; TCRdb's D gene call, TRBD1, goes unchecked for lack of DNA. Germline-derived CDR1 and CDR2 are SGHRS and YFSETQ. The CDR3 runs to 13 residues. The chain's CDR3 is CASSIQGSYEQYF.

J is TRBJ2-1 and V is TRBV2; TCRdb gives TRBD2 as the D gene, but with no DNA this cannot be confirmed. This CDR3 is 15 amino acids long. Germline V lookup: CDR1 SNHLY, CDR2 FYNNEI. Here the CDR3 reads CASSDPPAGYNEQFF.

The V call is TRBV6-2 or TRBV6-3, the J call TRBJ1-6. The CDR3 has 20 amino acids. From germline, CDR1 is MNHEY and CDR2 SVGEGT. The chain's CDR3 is CASSYSRRRTGSSYNSPLHF.

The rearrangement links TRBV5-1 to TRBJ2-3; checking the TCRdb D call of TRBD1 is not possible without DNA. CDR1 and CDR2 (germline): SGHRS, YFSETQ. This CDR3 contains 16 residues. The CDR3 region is CASSLNTRQGRDTQYF.

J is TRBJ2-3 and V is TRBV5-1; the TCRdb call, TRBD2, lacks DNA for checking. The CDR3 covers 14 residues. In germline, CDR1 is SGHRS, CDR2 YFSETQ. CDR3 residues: CASRNRGEPDTQYF.

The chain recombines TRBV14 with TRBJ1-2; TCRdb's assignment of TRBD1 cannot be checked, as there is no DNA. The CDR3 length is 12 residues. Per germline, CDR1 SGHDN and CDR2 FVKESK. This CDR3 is CASSPQGSGYTF.

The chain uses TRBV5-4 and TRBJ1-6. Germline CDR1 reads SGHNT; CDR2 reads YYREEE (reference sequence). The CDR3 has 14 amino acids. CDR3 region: CASSLIGADSPLHF.

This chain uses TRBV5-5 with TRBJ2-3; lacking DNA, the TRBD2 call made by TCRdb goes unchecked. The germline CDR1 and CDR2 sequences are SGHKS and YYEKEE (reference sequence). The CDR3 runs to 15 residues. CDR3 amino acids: CASSVSGRAGDTQYF.

CDR3 loop: CSAIIAGATYEQYF. V is TRBV20-1 and J is TRBJ2-7; the D call of TRBD2 rests on TCRdb alone, since no DNA is present to check it. Germline V gene lookup returns CDR1 DFQATT and CDR2 SNEGSKA (reference sequence). The CDR3 contains 14 residues.

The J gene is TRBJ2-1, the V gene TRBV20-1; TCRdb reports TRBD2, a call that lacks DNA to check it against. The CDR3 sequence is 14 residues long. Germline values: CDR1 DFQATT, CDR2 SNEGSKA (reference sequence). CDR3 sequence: CSASGLAGANEQFF.

CDR3 amino acids: CATKGLATNEQFF. The chain is built from TRBV15 and TRBJ2-1; TCRdb selects TRBD2, and the lack of DNA leaves this call unchecked. There are 13 residues in the CDR3. Germline values: CDR1 LNHNV, CDR2 YYDKDF (reference sequence).

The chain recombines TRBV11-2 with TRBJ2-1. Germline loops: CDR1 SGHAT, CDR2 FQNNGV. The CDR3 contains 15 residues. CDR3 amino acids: CASSFTRSSYNEQFF. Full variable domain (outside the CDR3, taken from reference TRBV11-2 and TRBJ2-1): EAGVAQSPRYKIIEKRQSVAFWCNPISGHATLYWYQQILGQGPKLLIQFQNNGVVDDSQLPKDRFSAERLKGVDSTLKIQPAKLEDSAVYLCASSFTRSSYNEQFFGPGTRLTVL.

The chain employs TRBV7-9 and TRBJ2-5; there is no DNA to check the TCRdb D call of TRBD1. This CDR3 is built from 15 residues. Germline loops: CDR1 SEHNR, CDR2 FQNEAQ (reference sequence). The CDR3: CASTPGHLYQETQYF.

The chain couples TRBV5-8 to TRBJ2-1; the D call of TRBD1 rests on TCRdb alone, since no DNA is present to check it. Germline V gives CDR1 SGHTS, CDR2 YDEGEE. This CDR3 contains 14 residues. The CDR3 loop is CASSFPGRSNEQFF.

The CDR3 reads CASSSGLRYEQYF. The V call is TRBV7-9, the J call TRBJ2-7; TCRdb's D gene call, TRBD2, goes unchecked for lack of DNA. Per germline, CDR1 SEHNR and CDR2 FQNEAQ (reference sequence). The CDR3 sequence is 13 residues long. Full variable domain (rest looked up from reference TRBV7-9 and TRBJ2-7): DTGVSQNPRHKITKRGQNVTFRCDPISEHNRLYWYRQTLGQGPEFLTYFQNEAQLEKSRLLSDRFSAERPKGSFSTLEIQRTEQGDSAMYLCASSSGLRYEQYFGPGTRLTVT.

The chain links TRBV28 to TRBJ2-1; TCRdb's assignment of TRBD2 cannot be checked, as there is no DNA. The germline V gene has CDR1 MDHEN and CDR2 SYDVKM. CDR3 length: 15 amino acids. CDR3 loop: CASSLRTSGYNEQFF.

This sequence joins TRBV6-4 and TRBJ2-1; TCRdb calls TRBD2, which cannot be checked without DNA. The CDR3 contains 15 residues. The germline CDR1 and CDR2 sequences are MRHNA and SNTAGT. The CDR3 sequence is CASSDEGGGPNEQFF.

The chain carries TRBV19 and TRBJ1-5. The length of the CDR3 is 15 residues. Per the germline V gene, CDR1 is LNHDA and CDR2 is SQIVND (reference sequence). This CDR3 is CASSAGIWGNQPQHF.

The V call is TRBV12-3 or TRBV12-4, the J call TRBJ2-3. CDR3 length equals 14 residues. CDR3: CASSLVGSRDTQYF.